The 13 T cell receptor beta chains below come from one sample, sequenced in a study of T cell responses to AZD1222 COVID-19 vaccine. Produced via immunoSEQ multiplex PCR; TCRdb's table is partial and in-frame only. In the table there are some 130,000 clones, 80% to 90% of which are singletons. Sequences were derived from peripheral blood, sampled on day 0 of AZD1222 vaccination. The receptors were sampled from an adult in good health.

The table lists this clone with a few counts. The chain is built from TRBV7-9 and TRBJ2-2, with TRBD1 matching 12 bases. Unmatched junction bases numbered 5, after V lost 11 bases and J lost 1 base. The CDR3 length is 15 residues. Per germline, CDR1 SEHNR and CDR2 FQNEAQ (reference sequence). CDR3 sequence reads: CARDRGLGNTGELFF. In nucleotides, the CDR3 is TGTGCCCGGGACAGGGGGCTGGGGAACACCGGGGAGCTGTTTTTT.

The genes are TRBV5-1 and TRBJ2-7; D ambiguous. Trimming stripped 0 bases from V and 3 bases from J, with 7 bases between. Germline CDR1 and CDR2: SGHRS and YFSETQ. The CDR3 length is 13 residues. The CDR3 nucleotides are TGCGCCAGCAGCTTGGCGCGAGACTACGAGCAGTACTTC. Protein product: CASSLARDYEQYF.

The chain has TRBV3-1 (or the pseudogene TRBV3-2) and TRBJ2-7; D is uncertain. Trimming removed 1 base from V and 0 bases from J, with 7 bases in between. From germline, CDR1 is LGHDT and CDR2 YNNKEL (reference sequence). The CDR3 runs 14 residues. The CDR3 sequence is CASSQGHSSYEQYF. In nucleotides, the CDR3 is TGTGCCAGCAGCCAAGGGCATAGCTCCTACGAGCAGTACTTC.

The J gene is TRBJ2-4, the V gene TRBV7-2; no firm D call. Germline-derived CDR1 and CDR2 are SGHTA and FQGNSA. V lost 5 bases, J lost 0 bases, and 17 bases lay in between. CDR3 length equals 17 residues. CDR3 coding DNA: TGTGCCAGCAGCCCCCGAGCTTCGGAGCTAGCCAAAAACATTCAGTACTTC. The encoded protein is CASSPRASELAKNIQYF.

This chain uses TRBV5-1 with TRBJ2-1, with 11 positions matching TRBD2. Trimming took 0 bases from V and 7 from J; bases not matched to a gene: 9. The CDR3 extends over 17 amino acids. Germline V lookup: CDR1 SGHRS, CDR2 YFSETQ. CDR3 nucleotide sequence: TGCGCCAGCAGCTTGGGGAGGGCTAGCGGGGGGATAAATGAGCAGTTCTTC. Translated: CASSLGRASGGINEQFF.

The chain carries TRBV27 and TRBJ2-5; D is uncertain. Germline assignment: CDR1 MNHEY and CDR2 SMNVEV (reference sequence). This CDR3 is 12 amino acids long. Trimming left V 2 bases short and J 5 bases short, with 6 bases between. The CDR3 spells CASSLNGETQYF. CDR3 coding DNA: TGTGCCAGCAGTTTAAATGGTGAGACCCAGTACTTC.

The chain uses TRBV7-2 and TRBJ2-7, with TRBD2 matching 12 bases. CDR3 length: 14 amino acids. Per the germline V gene, CDR1 is SGHTA and CDR2 is FQGNSA. The V gene end was trimmed by 8 bases and the J gene end by 7 bases; junction bases not matched to a gene: 9. The CDR3 bases are TGTGCCAGCGGGTGGACTAGCGGGATGGGGGAGCAGTACTTC. Protein: CASGWTSGMGEQYF.

The gene calls are TRBV7-2 and TRBJ1-5, with no clear D. The CDR3 is 14 amino acids. From germline, CDR1 is SGHTA and CDR2 FQGNSA. V lost 0 bases and J lost 3, with 6 bases in between. In DNA, the CDR3 is TGTGCCAGCAGCTTAGCCGGGCCCAATCAGCCCCAGCATTTT. Encoded protein: CASSLAGPNQPQHF. Full variable domain (rest looked up from reference TRBV7-2 and TRBJ1-5): GAGVSQSPSNKVTEKGKDVELRCDPISGHTALYWYRQSLGQGLEFLIYFQGNSAPDKSGLPSDRFSAERTGGSVSTLTIQRTQQEDSAVYLCASSLAGPNQPQHFGDGTRLSIL.

The chain employs TRBV7-2 and TRBJ1-3; TRBD1 might be the D (6 bases). The CDR3 contains 14 residues. The germline CDR1 and CDR2 sequences are SGHTA and FQGNSA. The V end was cut by 5 bases, the J end by 0 bases, with 8 bases between. The CDR3 coding sequence is TGTGCCAGCAGCGTCAGGGGCTCTGGAAACACCATATATTTT. Its protein is CASSVRGSGNTIYF.

Only a few counts were recorded for this clone. The chain recombines TRBV5-8 with TRBJ2-3; D may match TRBD1 or TRBD2 (5 bases each). V shed 1 base and J shed 0 bases, with 12 bases lying between them. The germline gives CDR1 SGHTS, CDR2 YDEGEE. The CDR3 is made up of 16 amino acids. The CDR3 region is CASSLKRGVSTDTQYF. The CDR3 DNA sequence: TGTGCCAGCAGCTTGAAGAGAGGGGTGAGCACAGATACGCAGTATTTT.

The chain carries TRBV15 and TRBJ1-1; tentatively, D is TRBD1 (6 bases). CDR3 size: 15 residues. The germline V gene encodes CDR1 LNHNV and CDR2 YYDKDF (reference sequence). Trimming removed 1 base from V and 1 base from J, with 10 bases in between. The CDR3 reads CATSRGGAGNTEAFF. CDR3 bases: TGTGCCACCAGCAGAGGGGGGGCCGGGAACACTGAAGCTTTCTTT.

The chain couples TRBV11-3 to TRBJ1-2; unclear D gene. CDR3 length equals 14 residues. V shed 3 bases and J shed 2 bases, with 10 bases lying between them. The germline V gene has CDR1 SGHNT and CDR2 YENEEA. The CDR3 sequence: CASSFQPANYGYTF. CDR3 coding DNA: TGTGCCAGCAGCTTCCAGCCAGCGAACTATGGCTACACCTTC.

The chain joins TRBV12-5 to TRBJ1-1, with 7 bases identical to TRBD1. The CDR3 extends over 12 amino acids. Germline trimming cut 5 bases from V and 13 bases from J; bases unmatched to any gene: 10. Germline CDR1 reads LGHNT; CDR2 reads FRNRAP. The CDR3: CASGGTGTVSFF. The CDR3 DNA sequence: TGTGCTAGTGGTGGAACCGGGACAGTCAGTTTCTTT.